Below, 4 T cell receptor beta chains from the same sample are listed, as sequenced in a study of cytomegalovirus exposure and HLA in healthy donors. The PCR contained 60 Vbeta and 13 Jbeta primers. The protocol was immunoSEQ multiplex PCR, while the TCRdb copy is restricted to in-frame clones and leaves out a portion. Recorded here are approximately 110,000 clones; the top ten clones represent around 0.59%. The sample comprised PBMCs. These receptors were obtained from a man aged 50 or older in good health and CMV-seronegative.

The chain couples TRBV21-1 to TRBJ2-1; the DNA was not compared with TRBD2, the D call given in the table. TRBV21-1 is designated a pseudogene. The CDR3 contains 15 residues. CDR3 loop: CASSCRGLQVNEQFF. For the CDR3, the DNA is TGTGCCAGCAGCTGTCGTGGACTACAAGTCAATGAGCAGTTCTTC.

This sequence joins TRBV7-3 and TRBJ2-3, with 7 bases aligning to TRBD2. Unmatched junction bases numbered 3, after V lost 1 base and J lost 5 bases. The CDR3 is 14 amino acids. Germline CDR1 reads SGHTA; CDR2 reads FQGTGA. The DNA of the CDR3 is TGTGCCAGCAGCTTAATGGCGGGGGAAGATACGCAGTATTTT. Encoded protein: CASSLMAGEDTQYF.

V usage is TRBV19 and J usage is TRBJ1-2; a weak D match, TRBD1 (5 bases). The CDR3 contains 13 residues. Between the trimmed V and J ends, which lost 6 bases and 8 bases, there was a span of 16 bases. Germline values: CDR1 LNHDA, CDR2 SQIVND (reference sequence). For the CDR3, the DNA is TGTGCCAGTAGGGAGGGACCGGTTCGAGGCTACACCTTC. The encoded protein is CASREGPVRGYTF.

This chain joins TRBV5-1 and TRBJ2-3, with D unclear. Germline V gives CDR1 SGHRS, CDR2 YFSETQ. The CDR3 totals 16 residues. Trimming cost V 4 bases and J 2 bases, with 17 bases left between them. The CDR3 is CASSPSVSRVTDTQYF. In nucleotides, the CDR3 is TGCGCCAGCAGCCCTAGTGTTAGCCGGGTCACAGATACGCAGTATTTT. Supplemented by reference TRBV5-1 and TRBJ2-3, the full variable domain reads KAGVTQTPRYLIKTRGQQVTLSCSPISGHRSVSWYQQTPGQGLQFLFEYFSETQRNKGNFPGRFSGRQFSNSRSEMNVSTLELGDSALYLCASSPSVSRVTDTQYFGPGTRLTVL.